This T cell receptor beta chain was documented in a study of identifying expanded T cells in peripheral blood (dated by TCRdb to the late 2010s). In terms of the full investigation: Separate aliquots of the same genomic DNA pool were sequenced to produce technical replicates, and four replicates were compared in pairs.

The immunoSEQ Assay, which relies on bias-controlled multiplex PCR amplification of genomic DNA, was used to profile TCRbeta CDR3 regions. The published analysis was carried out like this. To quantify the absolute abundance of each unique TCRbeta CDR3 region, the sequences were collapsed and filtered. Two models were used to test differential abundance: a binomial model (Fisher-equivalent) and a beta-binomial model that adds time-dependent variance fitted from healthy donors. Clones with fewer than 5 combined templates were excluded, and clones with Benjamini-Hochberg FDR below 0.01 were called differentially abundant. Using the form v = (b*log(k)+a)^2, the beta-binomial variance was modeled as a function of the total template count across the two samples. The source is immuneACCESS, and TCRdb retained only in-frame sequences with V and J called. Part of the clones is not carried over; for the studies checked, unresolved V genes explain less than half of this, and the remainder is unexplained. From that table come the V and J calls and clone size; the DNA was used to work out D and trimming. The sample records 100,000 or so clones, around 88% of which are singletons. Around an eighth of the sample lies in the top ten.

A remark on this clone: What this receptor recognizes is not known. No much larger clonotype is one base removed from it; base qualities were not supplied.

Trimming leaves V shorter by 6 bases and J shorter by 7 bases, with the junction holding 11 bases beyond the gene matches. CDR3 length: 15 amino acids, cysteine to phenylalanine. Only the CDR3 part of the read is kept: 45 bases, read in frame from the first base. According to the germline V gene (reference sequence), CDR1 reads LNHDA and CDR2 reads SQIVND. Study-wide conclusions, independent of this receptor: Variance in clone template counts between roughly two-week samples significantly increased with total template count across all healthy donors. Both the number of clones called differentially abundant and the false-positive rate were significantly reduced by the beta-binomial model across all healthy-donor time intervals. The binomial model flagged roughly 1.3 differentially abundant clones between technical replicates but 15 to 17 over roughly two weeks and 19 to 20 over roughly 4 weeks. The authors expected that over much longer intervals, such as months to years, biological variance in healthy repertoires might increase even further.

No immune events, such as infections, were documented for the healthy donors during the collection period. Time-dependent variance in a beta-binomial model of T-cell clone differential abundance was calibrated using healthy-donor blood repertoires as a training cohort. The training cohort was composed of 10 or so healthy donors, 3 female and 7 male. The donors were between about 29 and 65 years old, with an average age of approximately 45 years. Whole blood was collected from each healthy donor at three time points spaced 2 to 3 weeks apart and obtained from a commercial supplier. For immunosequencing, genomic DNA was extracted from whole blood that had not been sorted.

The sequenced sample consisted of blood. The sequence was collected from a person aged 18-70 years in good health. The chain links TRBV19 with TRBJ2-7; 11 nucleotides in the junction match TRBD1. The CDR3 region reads CASRAGTGGLGEQYF. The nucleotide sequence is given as TGTGCCAGTAGGGCCGGGACAGGGGGTTTGGGAGAGCAGTACTTC.